This TCR beta chain was recovered during a study of control samples from healthy donors and cancer patients. Using immunoSEQ multiplex PCR, the repertoire was profiled, and TCRdb retains in-frame clones only, with some absent. The top ten clones hold more than 10% of a sample with 150,000 to 200,000 clones, roughly 90% of them seen once. Germline V lookup: CDR1 LGHNA, CDR2 YSLEER. CDR3 length: 15 amino acids. Trimming cost V 4 bases and J 0 bases, with 12 bases left between them. The sequencing input was blood. The TCR originated in a man aged 25 to 40 in good health. The J gene is TRBJ1-2, the V gene TRBV4-3; D is perhaps TRBD1 (5 bases). Here the CDR3 DNA reads TGCGCCAGCAGCCTTACAGGCGGCCCTAACTATGGCTACACCTTC. Encoded protein: CASSLTGGPNYGYTF.